The entry below gives a single T cell receptor (beta chain) sequence along with its context. The antigen remains unidentified. The data derive from a study of T cells in localized non-small cell lung cancer. Study-level findings and limits: Longer survival (overall) was linked to higher T cell density in blood. Appearing in adjacent lung were a median roughly 60 of the top 100 tumor clones. The study found T cell clonality highest in uninvolved adjacent lung, above tumor. A single tumor region was sequenced, leaving heterogeneity possible.

Some clones are missing from TCRdb's copy, which holds only in-frame ones; the method was immunoSEQ multiplex PCR. The top ten hold 13% to 15% of the sample, which has about 25,000 clones, about 86% seen once. This CDR3 region has 14 residues. Trimming shortened V by 4 bases and J by 2 bases, and 11 bases separated the two germline ends. CDR1 is SGDLS and CDR2 is YYNGEE in the germline V gene. The source is a female donor of 60 years or more with stage I lung adenocarcinoma. The sample consisted of peripheral blood, taken before any cancer treatment. The chain uses TRBV9 and TRBJ2-3, with D perhaps matching TRBD1 (6 bases). This chain's CDR3 is CASSQRGHTDTQYF. CDR3 sequence (DNA): TGTGCCAGCAGCCAGAGGGGACACACAGATACGCAGTATTTT.